Following are 29 T cell receptor beta chains from one sample sequenced in a study of glioma-infiltrating T cells after dendritic cell vaccination. Assay used: immunoSEQ multiplex PCR; TCRdb lists only in-frame clones, some missing. The table has some 100,000 clones, over 65% seen once. Sequences were derived from blood, sampled before dendritic cell vaccination. The receptors stem from a human donor with glioblastoma.

The chain links TRBV19 to TRBJ1-1, with D possibly matching TRBD1 (5 bases). V lost 3 bases and J lost 5, with 13 bases in between. The CDR3 is 14 residues long. The germline CDR1 and CDR2 sequences are LNHDA and SQIVND (reference sequence). The CDR3 sequence: CASSIVRGVTEAFF. CDR3 in DNA: TGTGCCAGTAGTATCGTAAGGGGCGTTACTGAAGCTTTCTTT.

V and J are TRBV7-9 and TRBJ2-7, with a weak D call TRBD1 (6 bases). V was cut by 0 bases and J by 0 bases, with 6 bases left in between. CDR3 length: 14 residues. Germline values: CDR1 SEHNR, CDR2 FQNEAQ (reference sequence). The CDR3 reads CASSLADSSYEQYF. The DNA of the CDR3 is TGTGCCAGCAGCTTAGCGGACAGCTCCTACGAGCAGTACTTC.

This clone was recorded at least ten times. The rearrangement joins TRBV6-5 to TRBJ2-7; 10 bases are a match to TRBD1. The V segment lost 8 bases and the J segment 4 bases; nucleotides outside the gene matches: 5. This CDR3 region has 13 residues. The germline V gene has CDR1 MNHEY and CDR2 SVGAGI. The DNA of the CDR3 is TGTGCCAGCGGGGGGACAGGGGCTTACGAGCAGTACTTC. Translated: CASGGTGAYEQYF.

V is TRBV5-1 and J is TRBJ1-4, with D uncertain. Germline assignment: CDR1 SGHRS and CDR2 YFSETQ. The CDR3 loop spans 13 amino acids. Trimming cost V 0 bases and J 8 bases, with 8 bases left between them. The CDR3 loop reads CASSLDRREKLFF. The CDR3 region has the DNA TGCGCCAGCAGCTTGGACAGAAGGGAAAAACTGTTTTTT.

This clone occurred once. The gene calls are TRBV9 and TRBJ1-5, with a tentative D call TRBD1 (5 bases). The V and J ends lost 0 bases and 7 bases respectively, with 8 bases between them. Germline V gene data show CDR1 as SGDLS and CDR2 as YYNGEE. This CDR3 contains 13 residues. The CDR3 coding sequence is TGTGCCAGCAGCGTAGGGGGGGGACAGCCCCAGCATTTT. Translation gives CASSVGGGQPQHF.

This clone was seen a handful of times. The rearrangement uses TRBV7-8 and TRBJ2-7; possibly TRBD2 for D (6 bases). V was trimmed by 5 bases and J by 2 bases, leaving 19 bases between them. Germline-derived CDR1 and CDR2 are SGHVS and FQNEAQ. The CDR3 is 16 residues long. CDR3 sequence (DNA): TGTGCCAGCAGCGTCCTCGGGGGTAGCGGTACCTACGAGCAGTACTTC. Its translation: CASSVLGGSGTYEQYF.

This clone was found once. The chain couples TRBV5-5 to TRBJ2-5; 7 bases line up with TRBD2. The length of the CDR3 is 13 residues. Germline V gives CDR1 SGHKS, CDR2 YYEKEE (reference sequence). The V segment lost 2 bases and the J segment 3 bases; nucleotides outside the gene matches: 1. CDR3 residues: CASSLAGKETQYF. In DNA, the CDR3 is TGTGCCAGCAGCTTAGCGGGAAAAGAGACCCAGTACTTC. Drawing the rest from reference TRBV5-5 and TRBJ2-5, the complete variable domain is DAGVTQSPTHLIKTRGQQVTLRCSPISGHKSVSWYQQVLGQGPQFIFQYYEKEERGRGNFPDRFSARQFPNYSSELNVNALLLGDSALYLCASSLAGKETQYFGPGTRLLVL.

V is TRBV9 and J is TRBJ2-1; TRBD1 aligns across 7 bases. V shed 2 bases, J shed 4 bases, and the junction held 12 bases outside the gene matches. Germline lookup yields CDR1 SGDLS and CDR2 YYNGEE. This CDR3 spans 17 amino acids. The CDR3 loop is CASSVFPGTDLYNEQFF. DNA of the CDR3: TGTGCCAGCAGCGTTTTCCCCGGGACAGACTTGTACAATGAGCAGTTCTTC.

This chain connects TRBV11-2 to TRBJ2-7; D is ambiguous. V was cut by 2 bases and J by 3 bases, with 8 bases left in between. The V gene's germline CDR1 is SGHAT and CDR2 FQNNGV. The CDR3 is 13 amino acids. In nucleotides, the CDR3 is TGTGCCAGCAGCTTACCGGAGAGCTACGAGCAGTACTTC. Its translation: CASSLPESYEQYF.

The V gene is TRBV7-2, the J gene TRBJ2-7; D possibly corresponds to TRBD2 (6 bases). The ends were cut back, 1 base at V and 4 bases at J, with 14 bases in the middle. Germline V gene sequence: CDR1 SGHTA, CDR2 FQGNSA. The CDR3 extends over 15 amino acids. The CDR3 reads CASSLVGGPGYEQYF. In DNA form, the CDR3 reads TGTGCCAGCAGCTTAGTGGGGGGTCCCGGATACGAGCAGTACTTC.

This clone was detected only once. The chain uses TRBV5-1 and TRBJ2-2; 7 nucleotides line up with TRBD1. V shed 4 bases and J 5 bases; nucleotides not matched to a gene: 2. This CDR3 contains 13 residues. In germline, CDR1 is SGHRS, CDR2 YFSETQ. The DNA for the CDR3 is TGCGCCAGCAGCAACAGGGGTACCGGGGAGCTGTTTTTT. Protein: CASSNRGTGELFF. The variable domain in full, completed from reference TRBV5-1 and TRBJ2-2, reads KAGVTQTPRYLIKTRGQQVTLSCSPISGHRSVSWYQQTPGQGLQFLFEYFSETQRNKGNFPGRFSGRQFSNSRSEMNVSTLELGDSALYLCASSNRGTGELFFGEGSRLTVL.

This clone has just one count. This chain connects TRBV2 to TRBJ2-5, with TRBD2 identical over 12 bases. Looked up from germline, CDR1 is SNHLY and CDR2 is FYNNEI. This CDR3 has 16 amino acids. V was clipped by 4 bases and J by 2 bases; unmatched bases: 5. The CDR3 sequence is CASSAGLAGGQETQYF. For the CDR3, the DNA is TGTGCCAGCAGTGCAGGGCTAGCGGGGGGGCAAGAGACCCAGTACTTC.

V is TRBV13 and J is TRBJ1-2; tentatively, D is TRBD1 (5 bases). CDR3 size: 16 residues. Germline V lookup: CDR1 PRHDT, CDR2 FYEKMQ (reference sequence). Trimming removed 2 bases at V and 8 bases at J, with 21 bases between. For the CDR3, the DNA is TGTGCCAGCAGCTTAAAATCGGCGCGGGGGTCGGAGGGCTACACCTTC. Its translation is CASSLKSARGSEGYTF. Full variable domain (outside the CDR3, taken from reference TRBV13 and TRBJ1-2): AAGVIQSPRHLIKEKRETATLKCYPIPRHDTVYWYQQGPGQDPQFLISFYEKMQSDKGSIPDRFSAQQFSDYHSELNMSSLELGDSALYFCASSLKSARGSEGYTFGSGTRLTVV.

The sample holds one count of this clone. The chain carries TRBV7-3 and TRBJ1-2, with D possibly matching TRBD1 (6 bases). The length of the CDR3 is 14 residues. Germline V gene sequence: CDR1 SGHTA, CDR2 FQGTGA. Trimming took off 5 bases at V and 7 bases at J, with 17 bases between the two ends. CDR3 region: CASSIAPGTIGYTF. The CDR3 nucleotides are TGTGCCAGCAGCATTGCCCCCGGGACAATTGGCTACACCTTC.

The V gene is TRBV5-1, the J gene TRBJ1-3; TRBD1 agrees at 7 bases. In germline, CDR1 is SGHRS, CDR2 YFSETQ. This CDR3 is built from 16 residues. With V trimmed by 4 bases and J by 0 bases, 7 bases remained unmatched. The CDR3 DNA follows: TGCGCCAGCAGCACGGTCACAGGGGCCTCTGGAAACACCATATATTTT. It yields the protein CASSTVTGASGNTIYF. Variable domain in full (rest from reference TRBV5-1 and TRBJ1-3): KAGVTQTPRYLIKTRGQQVTLSCSPISGHRSVSWYQQTPGQGLQFLFEYFSETQRNKGNFPGRFSGRQFSNSRSEMNVSTLELGDSALYLCASSTVTGASGNTIYFGEGSWLTVV.

The rearrangement links TRBV4-3 to TRBJ2-7, with D perhaps matching TRBD2 (5 bases). The CDR3 covers 15 residues. Trimming shortened V by 0 bases and J by 2 bases, and 11 bases separated the two germline ends. CDR1 and CDR2 (germline): LGHNA, YSLEER. In DNA form, the CDR3 reads TGCGCCAGCAGCCAAGAAGTTAGCGAAACCTACGAGCAGTACTTC. It codes for CASSQEVSETYEQYF.

The chain couples TRBV18 to TRBJ1-2; no reliable D call. Germline values: CDR1 KGHSH, CDR2 LQKENI. This CDR3 region has 15 residues. V was cut by 2 bases and J by 4 bases, with 14 bases left in between. The CDR3 here is CASSPRNRAAYGYTF. For the CDR3, the DNA is TGTGCCAGCTCACCAAGGAACCGAGCGGCCTATGGCTACACCTTC.

The V call is TRBV15, the J call TRBJ1-4, with D maybe TRBD1 (5 bases). Trimming shortened V by 8 bases and J by 10 bases, and 14 bases separated the two germline ends. This CDR3 has 12 residues. Looked up from germline, CDR1 is LNHNV and CDR2 is YYDKDF (reference sequence). CDR3 in DNA: TGTGCCACCGGGACTGGCCCTGCAAAACTGTTTTTT. Protein product: CATGTGPAKLFF.

This chain joins TRBV2 and TRBJ1-5; 8 bases fit TRBD1. Germline-derived CDR1 and CDR2 are SNHLY and FYNNEI. The CDR3 is 15 amino acids. The trim removed 7 bases at V and 6 bases at J, leaving 11 bases unmatched. The CDR3 nucleotides are TGTGCCAGCACCATCGCTGCAGGGGGCGGTCAGCCCCAGCATTTT. Encoded protein: CASTIAAGGGQPQHF.

This clone was observed a few times. V gene TRBV5-8 combines with J gene TRBJ2-7; D may be TRBD1 (6 bases). Germline V gene lookup returns CDR1 SGHTS and CDR2 YDEGEE. The ends were cut back, 4 bases at V and 2 bases at J, with 13 bases in the middle. The CDR3 has 14 amino acids. This chain's CDR3 is CASSQRTAPYEQYF. CDR3 nucleotide sequence: TGTGCCAGCAGCCAACGGACAGCCCCCTACGAGCAGTACTTC.

This clone has just a few counts. This chain joins TRBV11-3 and TRBJ2-5, with 11 nucleotides matching TRBD1. The CDR3 loop spans 17 amino acids. Germline CDR1 reads SGHNT; CDR2 reads YENEEA. The V and J ends lost 5 bases and 4 bases, in that order; junction bases with no gene match: 12. The CDR3 is CASSPAGTGGFRETQYF. The CDR3 DNA reads TGTGCCAGCAGCCCGGCTGGGACAGGGGGTTTCCGAGAGACCCAGTACTTC.

The gene calls are TRBV6-1 and TRBJ2-3; D call uncertain. Trimming left V 7 bases short and J 4 bases short, with 6 bases between. This CDR3 region has 11 residues. CDR1 is MNHNS, CDR2 SASEGT, per germline. CDR3: CASMRADTQYF. The CDR3 region has the DNA TGTGCCAGCATGCGAGCAGATACGCAGTATTTT.

The table lists this clone with a few counts. This sequence joins TRBV19 and TRBJ2-2; TRBD1 agrees at 8 bases. The CDR3 runs 16 residues. V was clipped by 5 bases and J by 0 bases; unmatched bases: 5. Germline CDR1 reads LNHDA; CDR2 reads SQIVND (reference sequence). Here the CDR3 reads CASSATGQANTGELFF. The DNA of the CDR3 is TGTGCCAGTAGTGCCACGGGACAGGCGAACACCGGGGAGCTGTTTTTT.

V usage is TRBV6-5 and J usage is TRBJ1-3, with D unresolved. This CDR3 comprises 16 residues. V was pared by 0 bases and J by 8 bases, with 17 bases between. Germline CDR1 is MNHEY and CDR2 is SVGAGI. CDR3 sequence (DNA): TGTGCCAGCAGTTACTCGGACGCCCTCTCCGGGGACACCATATATTTT. Translated: CASSYSDALSGDTIYF.

This clone has more than one count but fewer than ten. The rearrangement uses TRBV19 and TRBJ2-7; D unresolved. Germline V lookup: CDR1 LNHDA, CDR2 SQIVND (reference sequence). Trimming took 6 bases from V and 3 from J, leaving 15 bases between them. The CDR3 sequence is 14 residues long. CDR3: CASSLNARVYEQYF. The CDR3, as DNA: TGTGCCAGTAGCCTAAACGCCCGGGTCTACGAGCAGTACTTC.

The CDR3 reads CSVDPPDRLNYGYTF. The CDR3 nucleotides read TGCAGCGTTGACCCACCGGACAGATTGAACTATGGCTACACCTTC. J is TRBJ1-2 and V is TRBV29-1; perhaps TRBD1 as D (6 bases). CDR1 is SQVTM and CDR2 is ANQGSEA in the germline V gene. The CDR3 extends over 15 amino acids. The germline V and J ends were trimmed by 3 bases and 2 bases, with 16 bases remaining between them.

The J gene is TRBJ1-5, the V gene TRBV4-2; the D gene is possibly TRBD1 (5 bases). CDR1 is LGHNA, CDR2 YNFKEQ, per germline. This CDR3 has 17 amino acids. Trimming left V 2 bases short and J 3 bases short, with 17 bases between. CDR3 amino acids: CASSQRVSGGSNQPQHF. The CDR3 coding sequence is TGTGCCAGCAGCCAAAGGGTCTCGGGGGGTTCCAATCAGCCCCAGCATTTT.

This chain links TRBV2 with TRBJ1-1; tentative D call: TRBD1 (5 bases). Germline V lookup: CDR1 SNHLY, CDR2 FYNNEI. The V end was cut by 10 bases, the J end by 2 bases, with 14 bases between. This CDR3 is 13 amino acids long. CDR3 sequence reads: CATGGEENTEAFF. In nucleotides, the CDR3 is TGTGCCACCGGGGGGGAAGAAAACACTGAAGCTTTCTTT.

The chain employs TRBV15 and TRBJ1-1; TRBD1 matches 9 bases. There are 17 residues in the CDR3. Trimming took 3 bases from V and 0 from J; bases not matched to a gene: 8. Germline V gene data show CDR1 as LNHNV and CDR2 as YYDKDF (reference sequence). The CDR3 region has the DNA TGTGCCACCAGCAGTCCGGGACAGGGCTTCCTGAACACTGAAGCTTTCTTT. This sequence encodes CATSSPGQGFLNTEAFF.